The 30 T cell receptor beta chains below all came from one sample that was sequenced in a study of control samples from healthy donors and cancer patients. The table came from immunoSEQ multiplex PCR; TCRdb's copy has only in-frame clones and leaves some out. The sample has 75,000 to 95,000 clones; 90% are singletons. Material for sequencing was blood. These receptors were obtained from a woman younger than 35 in good health.

The chain recombines TRBV11-2 with TRBJ1-1; D is unclear. CDR1 is SGHAT, CDR2 FQNNGV, per germline. Trimming left V 1 base short and J 4 bases short, with 10 bases between. This CDR3 is built from 14 residues. CDR3 in DNA: TGTGCCAGCAGCTTAGGGCTAGTGACCACTGAAGCTTTCTTT. It specifies CASSLGLVTTEAFF.

This chain joins TRBV15 and TRBJ2-7, with D possibly TRBD1 on 7 matching bases. The CDR3 covers 13 residues. V dropped 4 bases and J dropped 1 base, with 8 bases sitting between them. The germline V gene has CDR1 LNHNV and CDR2 YYDKDF (reference sequence). The CDR3 region is CATSTGGSYEQYF. The CDR3 bases are TGTGCCACCAGCACAGGGGGGTCCTACGAGCAGTACTTC.

This clone has a handful of counts. The chain is built from TRBV5-1 and TRBJ2-3; the D is unclear. Trimming left V 1 base short and J 3 bases short, with 0 bases between. Germline V lookup: CDR1 SGHRS, CDR2 YFSETQ. The CDR3 loop spans 11 amino acids. CDR3 in DNA: TGCGCCAGCAGCTTGACAGATACGCAGTATTTT. Amino acid sequence: CASSLTDTQYF.

The J gene is TRBJ2-5, the V gene TRBV7-9, with 8 bases lining up with TRBD1. V lost 5 bases and J lost 5; bases outside the gene matches: 13. This CDR3 has 16 residues. Germline-derived CDR1 and CDR2 are SEHNR and FQNEAQ (reference sequence). The CDR3 sequence: CASSTSGQGGYETQYF. The CDR3 bases are TGTGCCAGCAGCACCAGCGGACAGGGCGGTTATGAGACCCAGTACTTC.

The rearrangement joins TRBV10-2 to TRBJ2-1, with D maybe TRBD2 (6 bases). CDR3 length: 14 residues. The germline V and J ends were trimmed by 0 bases and 10 bases, with 13 bases remaining between them. The germline V gene has CDR1 WSHSY and CDR2 SAAADI. The CDR3 coding sequence is TGCGCCAGCAGTGAGTCAACTAGCAGTCTAGAGCAGTTCTTC. Its translation is CASSESTSSLEQFF.

V and J are TRBV6-5 and TRBJ2-7; a weak D match, TRBD1 (5 bases). The length of the CDR3 is 15 residues. Between the trimmed V and J ends, which lost 1 base and 0 bases, there was a span of 10 bases. Germline-derived CDR1 and CDR2 are MNHEY and SVGAGI. CDR3 nucleotide sequence: TGTGCCAGCAGTTACTTGCAGGGCCCCTCCTACGAGCAGTACTTC. Amino acids: CASSYLQGPSYEQYF.

The CDR3: CAIRDYDRGSPLHF. In DNA form, the CDR3 reads TGTGCCATCAGAGACTATGACAGGGGATCACCCCTCCACTTT. The rearrangement joins TRBV10-3 to TRBJ1-6; TRBD1 matches at 8 bases. The CDR3 spans 14 residues. Germline CDR1 and CDR2: ENHRY and SYGVKD. Trimming cost V 6 bases and J 10 bases; bases outside gene matches: 8.

The chain employs TRBV3-1 (or the pseudogene TRBV3-2) and TRBJ2-3; 12 bases are a match to TRBD2. The CDR3 consists of 17 residues. Trimming at V came to 1 base and at J to 3 bases, leaving 5 bases not matched to a gene. Germline CDR1 LGHDT, CDR2 YNNKEL (reference sequence). The CDR3 nucleotides are TGTGCCAGCAGCCAAGCTAGCGGGGGGGATGTAACAGATACGCAGTATTTT. It specifies CASSQASGGDVTDTQYF.

Concerning this clone: The sample contains more than one DNA sequence encoding this CDR3. V usage is TRBV6-5 and J usage is TRBJ1-4; 7 nucleotides align to TRBD1. Trimming removed 0 bases from V and 10 bases from J; junction bases left unmatched: 2. This CDR3 is 13 amino acids long. CDR1 and CDR2 (germline): MNHEY, SVGAGI. The CDR3 nucleotides read TGTGCCAGCAGTTACTCATCAGGGGGAAAACTGTTTTTT. As protein: CASSYSSGGKLFF.

V is TRBV5-5 and J is TRBJ2-7; TRBD1 agrees at 7 bases. The CDR3 length is 14 residues. The V and J ends lost 0 bases and 2 bases, in that order; junction bases with no gene match: 2. The germline gives CDR1 SGHKS, CDR2 YYEKEE (reference sequence). CDR3 residues: CASSLDRGTYEQYF. The CDR3 nucleotides are TGTGCCAGCAGCTTGGACAGGGGTACCTACGAGCAGTACTTC.

In DNA form, the CDR3 reads TGTGCCAGCAGCTTGGCCTTAGAGACAGATACGCAGTATTTT. It yields the protein CASSLALETDTQYF. The V and J genes are TRBV5-6 and TRBJ2-3, with D unclear. The CDR3 covers 14 residues. Germline lookup yields CDR1 SGHDT and CDR2 YYEEEE. V gave up 0 bases and J gave up 3 bases, with 8 bases separating them.

The genes are TRBV7-8 and TRBJ2-7; either TRBD1 or TRBD2 may supply D (7 bases each). Germline values: CDR1 SGHVS, CDR2 FQNEAQ. V was clipped by 0 bases and J by 4 bases, with 19 bases between them. CDR3 size: 17 residues. The CDR3 region is CASSLARNQGGRYEQYF. CDR3 nucleotide sequence: TGTGCCAGCAGCTTAGCGCGTAATCAGGGGGGGCGATACGAGCAGTACTTC. Full variable domain (outside the CDR3, taken from reference TRBV7-8 and TRBJ2-7): GAGVSQSPRYKVAKRGQDVALRCDPISGHVSLFWYQQALGQGPEFLTYFQNEAQLDKSGLPSDRFFAERPEGSVSTLKIQRTQQEDSAVYLCASSLARNQGGRYEQYFGPGTRLTVT.

This clone occurred a few times. The chain carries TRBV6-6 and TRBJ2-7, with D possibly matching TRBD1 (6 bases). Germline V gives CDR1 MNHNY, CDR2 SVGAGI (reference sequence). Trimming stripped 5 bases from V and 4 bases from J, with 12 bases between. The length of the CDR3 is 13 residues. In DNA form, the CDR3 reads TGTGCCAGCAGTGACGACAGGTTATACGAGCAGTACTTC. This translates into CASSDDRLYEQYF.

This rearrangement joins TRBV7-6 to TRBJ2-3; 13 bases line up with TRBD2. Unmatched junction bases numbered 7, after V lost 1 base and J lost 0 bases. The CDR3 covers 19 residues. Germline V gene lookup returns CDR1 SGHVS and CDR2 FNYEAQ. CDR3 region: CASSLVSGTSGVSTDTQYF. The CDR3 DNA follows: TGTGCCAGCAGCTTAGTGTCGGGGACTAGCGGGGTTAGCACAGATACGCAGTATTTT.

The J gene is TRBJ1-2, the V gene TRBV7-2; TRBD1 aligns across 7 bases. J gave up 6 bases and V 3 bases, and 4 bases lay outside the gene matches. The CDR3 sequence is 13 residues long. Per the germline V gene, CDR1 is SGHTA and CDR2 is FQGNSA. CDR3 protein: CASSFGQGDGYTF. CDR3 nucleotide sequence: TGTGCCAGCAGCTTCGGGCAGGGGGATGGCTACACCTTC. The full variable domain, with the rest looked up from reference TRBV7-2 and TRBJ1-2, is GAGVSQSPSNKVTEKGKDVELRCDPISGHTALYWYRQSLGQGLEFLIYFQGNSAPDKSGLPSDRFSAERTGGSVSTLTIQRTQQEDSAVYLCASSFGQGDGYTFGSGTRLTVV.

The chain is built from TRBV18 and TRBJ2-6, with 10 bases matching TRBD1. The germline V gene encodes CDR1 KGHSH and CDR2 LQKENI. V gave up 4 bases and J gave up 0 bases; unmatched junction bases: 3. This CDR3 contains 17 residues. The CDR3 protein is CASSRGQGNSGANVLTF. In DNA, the CDR3 is TGTGCCAGCTCACGGGGACAGGGGAACTCTGGGGCCAACGTCCTGACTTTC.

This chain joins TRBV19 and TRBJ1-1; the D gene is possibly TRBD1 (5 bases). The CDR3 length is 12 residues. The V end was cut by 6 bases, the J end by 7 bases, with 12 bases between. The germline V gene has CDR1 LNHDA and CDR2 SQIVND (reference sequence). The CDR3 coding sequence is TGTGCCAGTAGGGGACCAGGGAATGAAGCTTTCTTT. This encodes CASRGPGNEAFF.

The rearrangement uses TRBV24-1 and TRBJ2-2; D is ambiguous. This CDR3 has 14 residues. Germline V gene sequence: CDR1 KGHDR, CDR2 SFDVKD. V was cut by 5 bases and J by 10 bases, with 16 bases left in between. The CDR3 sequence is CATSVSGSRVELFF. CDR3 in DNA: TGTGCCACCAGTGTTTCAGGCTCCCGAGTGGAGCTGTTTTTT.

The chain joins TRBV3-1 (or the pseudogene TRBV3-2) to TRBJ2-2; tentatively, D is TRBD2 (6 bases). The germline V gene has CDR1 LGHDT and CDR2 YNNKEL (reference sequence). Trimming left V 1 base short and J 1 base short, with 10 bases between. The CDR3 totals 16 residues. The CDR3 is CASSQGRGMNTGELFF. The CDR3 nucleotides are TGTGCCAGCAGCCAAGGACGGGGGATGAACACCGGGGAGCTGTTTTTT.

This clone was seen only a few times. The V and J genes are TRBV5-5 and TRBJ1-1; D may be TRBD1 (5 bases). V lost 2 bases and J 4 bases, leaving 9 bases between the germline ends. The CDR3 has 13 amino acids. Germline CDR1 is SGHKS and CDR2 is YYEKEE (reference sequence). CDR3 in amino acids: CASSLGAFTEAFF. Written as DNA, the CDR3 is TGTGCCAGCAGCTTAGGGGCGTTCACTGAAGCTTTCTTT.

The rearrangement uses TRBV6-5 and TRBJ2-5; TRBD2 matches at 7 bases. V trimming: 6 bases; J trimming: 5 bases; junction bases outside the gene matches: 12. CDR3 length equals 15 residues. Germline CDR1 MNHEY, CDR2 SVGAGI. CDR3 loop: CASSYLGGVEETQYF. As DNA, the CDR3 is TGTGCCAGCAGCTATTTGGGAGGGGTCGAGGAGACCCAGTACTTC.

The genes are TRBV6-5 and TRBJ1-4, with 7 bases matching TRBD1. V dropped 6 bases and J dropped 6; count of bases not matched to a gene: 4. This CDR3 has 13 amino acids. Germline V gene data show CDR1 as MNHEY and CDR2 as SVGAGI. CDR3 bases: TGTGCCAGCAGGGAGGGGGCAGATGAAAAACTGTTTTTT. This codes for CASREGADEKLFF.

Concerning this clone: Additional DNA sequences in this sample encode the identical CDR3. The V and J genes are TRBV5-1 and TRBJ1-1, with D uncertain. Looked up from germline, CDR1 is SGHRS and CDR2 is YFSETQ. The CDR3 covers 13 residues. Trimming took off 0 bases at V and 1 base at J, with 4 bases between the two ends. This CDR3 reads CASSLAENTEAFF. The CDR3 nucleotides read TGCGCCAGCAGCTTGGCTGAGAACACTGAAGCTTTCTTT.

The chain couples TRBV7-8 to TRBJ1-2; 11 nucleotides line up with TRBD1. V lost 5 bases to trimming and J lost 0 bases; unmatched junction nucleotides: 8. The CDR3 contains 17 residues. Germline V gene lookup returns CDR1 SGHVS and CDR2 FQNEAQ. The CDR3 region is CASSRRTGGVANYGYTF. DNA of the CDR3: TGTGCCAGCAGCCGACGGACAGGGGGCGTTGCTAACTATGGCTACACCTTC.

The rearrangement links TRBV7-8 to TRBJ1-5, with D possibly TRBD1 on 6 matching bases. Deletions cut 1 base from V and 7 bases from J, with 20 bases between. CDR3 length: 17 amino acids. Germline loops: CDR1 SGHVS, CDR2 FQNEAQ. DNA of the CDR3: TGTGCCAGCAGCTTAGGGATCTACAGGGTCCCGGGCCAGCCCCAGCATTTT. Amino acids: CASSLGIYRVPGQPQHF. The variable domain in full, completed from reference TRBV7-8 and TRBJ1-5, reads GAGVSQSPRYKVAKRGQDVALRCDPISGHVSLFWYQQALGQGPEFLTYFQNEAQLDKSGLPSDRFFAERPEGSVSTLKIQRTQQEDSAVYLCASSLGIYRVPGQPQHFGDGTRLSIL.

The chain combines TRBV27 with TRBJ2-7; D is possibly TRBD1 or TRBD2 (6 bases each). CDR1 is MNHEY, CDR2 SMNVEV, per germline (reference sequence). Trimming stripped 5 bases from V and 4 bases from J, with 12 bases between. The CDR3 spans 13 residues. The CDR3 spells CASSRGANYEQYF. CDR3 DNA: TGTGCCAGCAGTAGGGGGGCTAATTACGAGCAGTACTTC.

In its sample, this clone was seen once. The J gene is TRBJ1-2, the V gene TRBV19, with 8 bases matching TRBD1. Trimming took 5 bases from V and 3 from J; bases not matched to a gene: 8. The CDR3 has 15 amino acids. From germline, CDR1 is LNHDA and CDR2 SQIVND (reference sequence). The CDR3 DNA reads as TGTGCCAGTAGTGTTCGACAGGGGAGTTACTATGGCTACACCTTC. Translated, it gives CASSVRQGSYYGYTF. The variable domain in full, with the rest retrieved from reference TRBV19 and TRBJ1-2, is DGGITQSPKYLFRKEGQNVTLSCEQNLNHDAMYWYRQDPGQGLRLIYYSQIVNDFQKGDIAEGYSVSREKKESFPLTVTSAQKNPTAFYLCASSVRQGSYYGYTFGSGTRLTVV.

This chain joins TRBV25-1 and TRBJ2-2, with D perhaps TRBD1 (6 bases). From germline, CDR1 is MGHDK and CDR2 SYGVNS. The CDR3 runs to 16 residues. Trimming pared 3 bases from V and 3 bases from J, leaving 14 bases between. Written as DNA, the CDR3 is TGTGCCAGCAGTGATCAAACGAAGGGGGACACCGGGGAGCTGTTTTTT. Translating gives CASSDQTKGDTGELFF.

This sequence joins TRBV20-1 and TRBJ2-7, with D perhaps matching TRBD1 (6 bases). The V end was cut by 3 bases, the J end by 0 bases, with 15 bases between. CDR3 length: 15 amino acids. Germline V gene data show CDR1 as DFQATT and CDR2 as SNEGSKA (reference sequence). The CDR3 nucleotides are TGCAGTGCTAGTGGGGCGACAGGTTACTCCTACGAGCAGTACTTC. It translates to CSASGATGYSYEQYF.

The chain recombines TRBV5-6 with TRBJ2-3; no definite D call. Trimming took 4 bases from V and 6 from J, leaving 9 bases between them. This CDR3 has 12 amino acids. In germline, CDR1 is SGHDT, CDR2 YYEEEE. CDR3 nucleotides: TGTGCCAGCAGCGAACTCGTCGATACGCAGTATTTT. This sequence encodes CASSELVDTQYF.